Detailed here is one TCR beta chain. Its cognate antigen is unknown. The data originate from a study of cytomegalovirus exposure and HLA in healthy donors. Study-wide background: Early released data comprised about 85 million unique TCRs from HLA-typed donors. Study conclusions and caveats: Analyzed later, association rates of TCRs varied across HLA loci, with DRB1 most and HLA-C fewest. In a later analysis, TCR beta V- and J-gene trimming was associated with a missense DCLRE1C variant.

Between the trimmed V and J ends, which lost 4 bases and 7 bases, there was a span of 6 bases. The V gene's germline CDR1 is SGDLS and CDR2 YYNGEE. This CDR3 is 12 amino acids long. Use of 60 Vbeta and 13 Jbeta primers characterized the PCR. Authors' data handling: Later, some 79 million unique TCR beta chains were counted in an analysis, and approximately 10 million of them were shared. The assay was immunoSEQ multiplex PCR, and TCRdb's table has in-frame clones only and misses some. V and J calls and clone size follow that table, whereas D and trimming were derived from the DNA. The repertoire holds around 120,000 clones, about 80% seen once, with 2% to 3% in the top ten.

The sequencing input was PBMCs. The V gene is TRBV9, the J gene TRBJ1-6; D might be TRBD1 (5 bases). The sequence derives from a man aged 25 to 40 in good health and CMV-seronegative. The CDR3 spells CASSPGNSPLHF. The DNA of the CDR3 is TGTGCCAGCAGCCCAGGGAATTCACCCCTCCACTTT. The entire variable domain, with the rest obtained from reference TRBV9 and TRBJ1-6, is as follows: DSGVTQTPKHLITATGQRVTLRCSPRSGDLSVYWYQQSLDQGLQFLIQYYNGEERAKGNILERFSAQQFPDLHSELNLSSLELGDSALYFCASSPGNSPLHFGNGTRLTVT.